This T cell receptor beta chain is drawn from a study of blood T cell repertoires in COVID-19. As for the study in general: Sample material is recorded as cDNA or gDNA derived from T cells, B-cell-depleted T cells, or PBMCs.

As handled by the study authors: Reference gene primer amplification gave estimated nucleated cell counts. The protocol was immunoSEQ multiplex PCR, while the TCRdb copy is restricted to in-frame clones and leaves out a portion. Clone size and V and J calls were adopted from that table, with D and trimming inferred from the DNA. The data show around 21,000 clones, with 89% seen just once and 25% to 30% held by the top ten. The length of the CDR3 is 17 residues. After removal of 3 bases from V and 4 bases from J, the junction contained 7 bases not matched to a gene. Germline CDR1 and CDR2: LGHNA and YNFKEQ.

The rearrangement uses TRBV4-2 and TRBJ2-3, with 13 bases lining up with TRBD2. The clonotype comes from a human donor with active COVID-19. The donor label of this sample is uncertain. Input material: peripheral blood. The CDR3 loop is CASSHFTSGGASDTQYF. In nucleotides, the CDR3 is TGTGCCAGCAGCCATTTTACTAGCGGGGGGGCTTCAGATACGCAGTATTTT.